The clone carrying this TCR beta chain was detected many times. The data originate from a study of T cell repertoires in cytomegalovirus infection. CDR3 length: 17 amino acids. V was pared by 0 bases and J by 3 bases, with 8 bases of the junction left unmatched. Germline V CDR1 and CDR2: SGHTA, FQGNSA. One entry per CDR3 protein, called by TCRdb with MiXCR from the reads. The profile shows about 330,000 distinct CDR3 sequences, more than 9% of them singletons. The rearrangement joins TRBV7-2 to TRBJ2-5; 9 nucleotides agree with TRBD2. Sequencing was performed on PBMCs. The clonotype originates from a human donor in good health (CMV status not recorded). Some clones in this sample may be carry-over from other donors' samples. CDR3 residues: CASSLARGGGAEETQYF. In DNA form, the CDR3 reads TGTGCCAGCAGCTTAGCGCGTGGCGGGGGGGCCGAAGAGACCCAGTACTTC. Complete variable domain (other parts from reference TRBV7-2 and TRBJ2-5): GAGVSQSPSNKVTEKGKDVELRCDPISGHTALYWYRQSLGQGLEFLIYFQGNSAPDKSGLPSDRFSAERTGGSVSTLTIQRTQQEDSAVYLCASSLARGGGAEETQYFGPGTRLLVL.